This T cell receptor (beta chain) appears in the sequencing data of a study of Ad26.COV2.S vaccination and SARS-CoV-2 variants. The overall study: The donor was enrolled in the Ad26.COV2.S arm of the COV1001 trial. Once, or twice with 56 days between doses, Ad26.COV2.S was given intramuscularly. General study findings and limits: Those who received the vaccine showed greater spike-specific TCR breadth than those given placebo.

Repertoires were generated with immunoSEQ multiplex PCR, while TCRdb's copy carries only in-frame clones and drops some. Of 430,000 or so clones in the sample, around 90% were seen once. Treatment: around 19 received Ad26.COV2.S at low or high dose, single or two shots; about 5 received placebo; per-sample allocation not given. At day 63 after the first vaccine or placebo injection, samples were drawn. Whoever gave the sample was an adult aged 18-55 years in Boston. Worth noting for this clone: Its target is unknown.

Germline trimming cut 2 bases from V and 6 bases from J; bases unmatched to any gene: 5. Looked up from germline, CDR1 is WNHNN and CDR2 is SYGVQD (reference sequence). This CDR3 is built from 14 residues. The chain has TRBV10-1 and TRBJ2-7, with 9 bases aligning to TRBD1. This clonotype originated in a person between 18 and 65 years old who received the Ad26.COV2.S COVID-19 vaccine or a placebo. Here the sequenced sample was peripheral blood, taken in a trial of Ad26.COV2.S vaccine versus placebo. The CDR3 nucleotides read TGCGCCAGCAGTGAGACAGGGGGCCAGGGCGAGCAGTACTTC. Its protein is CASSETGGQGEQYF.